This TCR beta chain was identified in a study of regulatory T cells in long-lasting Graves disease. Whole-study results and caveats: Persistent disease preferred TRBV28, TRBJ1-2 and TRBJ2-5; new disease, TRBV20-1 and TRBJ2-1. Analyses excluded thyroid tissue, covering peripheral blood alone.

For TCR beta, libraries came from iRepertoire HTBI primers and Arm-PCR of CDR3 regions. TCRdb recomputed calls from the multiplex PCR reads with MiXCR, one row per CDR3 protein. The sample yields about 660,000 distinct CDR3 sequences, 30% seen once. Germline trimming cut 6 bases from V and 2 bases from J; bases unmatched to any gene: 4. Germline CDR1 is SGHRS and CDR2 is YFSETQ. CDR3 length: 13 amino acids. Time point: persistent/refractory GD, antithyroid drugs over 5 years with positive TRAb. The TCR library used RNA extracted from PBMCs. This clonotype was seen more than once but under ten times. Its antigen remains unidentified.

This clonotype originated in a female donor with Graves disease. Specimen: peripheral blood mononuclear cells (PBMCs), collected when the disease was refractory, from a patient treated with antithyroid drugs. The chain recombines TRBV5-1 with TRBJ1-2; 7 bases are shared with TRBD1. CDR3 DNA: TGCGCCAGCAATCCACAGGGGAACTATGGCTACACCTTC. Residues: CASNPQGNYGYTF.